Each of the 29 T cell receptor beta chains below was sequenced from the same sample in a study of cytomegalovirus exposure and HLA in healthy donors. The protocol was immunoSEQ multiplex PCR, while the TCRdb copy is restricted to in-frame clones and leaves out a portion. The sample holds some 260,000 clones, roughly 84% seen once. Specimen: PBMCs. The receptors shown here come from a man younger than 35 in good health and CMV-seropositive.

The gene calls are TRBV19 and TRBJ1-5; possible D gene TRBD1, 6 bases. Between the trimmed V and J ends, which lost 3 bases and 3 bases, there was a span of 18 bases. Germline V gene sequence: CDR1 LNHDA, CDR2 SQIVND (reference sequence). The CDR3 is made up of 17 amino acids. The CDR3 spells CASSMRAAGAFNQPQHF. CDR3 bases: TGTGCCAGTAGTATGCGGGCGGCAGGGGCCTTCAATCAGCCCCAGCATTTT. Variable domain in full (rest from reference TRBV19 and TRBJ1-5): DGGITQSPKYLFRKEGQNVTLSCEQNLNHDAMYWYRQDPGQGLRLIYYSQIVNDFQKGDIAEGYSVSREKKESFPLTVTSAQKNPTAFYLCASSMRAAGAFNQPQHFGDGTRLSIL.

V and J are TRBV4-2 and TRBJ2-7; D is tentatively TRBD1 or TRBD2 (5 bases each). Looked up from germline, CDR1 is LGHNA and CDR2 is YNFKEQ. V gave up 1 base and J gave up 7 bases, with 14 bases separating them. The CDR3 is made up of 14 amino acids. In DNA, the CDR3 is TGTGCCAGCAGCCAAGCCGGGTGGGGGAGTGAGCAGTACTTC. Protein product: CASSQAGWGSEQYF.

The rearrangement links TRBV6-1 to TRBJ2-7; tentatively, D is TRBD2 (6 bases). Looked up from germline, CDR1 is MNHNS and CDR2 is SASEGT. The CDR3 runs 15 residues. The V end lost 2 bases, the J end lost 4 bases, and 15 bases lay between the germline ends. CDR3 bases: TGTGCCAGCAGTGAAAAGGCACTAGCTGTGTACGAGCAGTACTTC. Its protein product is CASSEKALAVYEQYF.

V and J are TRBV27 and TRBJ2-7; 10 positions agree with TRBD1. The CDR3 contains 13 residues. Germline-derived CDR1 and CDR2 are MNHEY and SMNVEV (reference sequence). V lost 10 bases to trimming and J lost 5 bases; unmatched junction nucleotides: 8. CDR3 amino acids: CAIARDRGDEQYF. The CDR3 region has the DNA TGTGCCATCGCTCGGGACAGGGGAGACGAGCAGTACTTC.

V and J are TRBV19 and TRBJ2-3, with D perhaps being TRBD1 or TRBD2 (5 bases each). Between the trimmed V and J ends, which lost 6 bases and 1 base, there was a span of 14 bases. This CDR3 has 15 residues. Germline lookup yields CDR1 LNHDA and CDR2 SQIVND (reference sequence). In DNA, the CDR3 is TGTGCCAGTAGATCATCGGTGGGACGCACAGATACGCAGTATTTT. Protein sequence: CASRSSVGRTDTQYF.

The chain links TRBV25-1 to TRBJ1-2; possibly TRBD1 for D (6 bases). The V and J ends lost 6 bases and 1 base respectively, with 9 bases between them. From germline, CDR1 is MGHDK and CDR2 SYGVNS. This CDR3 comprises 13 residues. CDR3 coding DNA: TGTGCCAGCAGCCAGGGGCTTAACTATGGCTACACCTTC. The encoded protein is CASSQGLNYGYTF.

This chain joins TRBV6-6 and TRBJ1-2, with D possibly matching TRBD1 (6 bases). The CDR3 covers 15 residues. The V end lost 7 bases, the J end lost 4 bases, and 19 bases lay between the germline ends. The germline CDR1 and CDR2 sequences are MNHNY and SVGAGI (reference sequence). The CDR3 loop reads CASIPGGGVGYGYTF. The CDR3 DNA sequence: TGTGCCAGCATTCCCGGGGGCGGGGTTGGCTATGGCTACACCTTC.

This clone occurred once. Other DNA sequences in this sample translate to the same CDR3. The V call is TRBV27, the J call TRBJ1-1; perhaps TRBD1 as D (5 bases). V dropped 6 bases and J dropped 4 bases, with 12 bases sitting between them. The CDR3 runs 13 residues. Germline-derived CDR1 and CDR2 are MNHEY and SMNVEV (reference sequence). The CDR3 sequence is CASSLSQGTEAFF. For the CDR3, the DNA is TGTGCCAGCAGCCTCTCCCAGGGCACTGAAGCTTTCTTT.

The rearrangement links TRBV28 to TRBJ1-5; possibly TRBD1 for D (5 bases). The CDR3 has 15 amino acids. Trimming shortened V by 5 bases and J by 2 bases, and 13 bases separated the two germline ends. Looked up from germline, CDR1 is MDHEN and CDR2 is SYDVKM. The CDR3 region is CASSRSGSGNQPQHF. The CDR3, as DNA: TGTGCCAGCAGTCGATCAGGGAGCGGCAATCAGCCCCAGCATTTT. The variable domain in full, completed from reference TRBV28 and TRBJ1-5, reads DVKVTQSSRYLVKRTGEKVFLECVQDMDHENMFWYRQDPGLGLRLIYFSYDVKMKEKGDIPEGYSVSREKKERFSLILESASTNQTSMYLCASSRSGSGNQPQHFGDGTRLSIL.

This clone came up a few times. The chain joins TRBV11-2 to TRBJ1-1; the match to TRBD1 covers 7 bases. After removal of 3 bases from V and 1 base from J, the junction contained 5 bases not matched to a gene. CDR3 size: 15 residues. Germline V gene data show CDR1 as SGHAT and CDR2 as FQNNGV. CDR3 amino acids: CASSLVGGRNTEAFF. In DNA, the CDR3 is TGTGCCAGCAGCTTGGTAGGGGGCCGGAACACTGAAGCTTTCTTT.

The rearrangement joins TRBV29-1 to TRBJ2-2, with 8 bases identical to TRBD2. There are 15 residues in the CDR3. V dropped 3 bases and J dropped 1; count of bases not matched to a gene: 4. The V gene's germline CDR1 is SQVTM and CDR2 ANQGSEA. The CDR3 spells CSVDGAGVNTGELFF. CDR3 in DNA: TGCAGCGTTGATGGAGCGGGAGTGAACACCGGGGAGCTGTTTTTT.

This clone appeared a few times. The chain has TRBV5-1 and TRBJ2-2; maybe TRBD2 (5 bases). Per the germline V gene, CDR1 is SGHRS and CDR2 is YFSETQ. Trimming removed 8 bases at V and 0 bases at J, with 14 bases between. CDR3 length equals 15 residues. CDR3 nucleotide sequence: TGCGCCAGTACAGTAGCGCCTTCGAACACCGGGGAGCTGTTTTTT. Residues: CASTVAPSNTGELFF.

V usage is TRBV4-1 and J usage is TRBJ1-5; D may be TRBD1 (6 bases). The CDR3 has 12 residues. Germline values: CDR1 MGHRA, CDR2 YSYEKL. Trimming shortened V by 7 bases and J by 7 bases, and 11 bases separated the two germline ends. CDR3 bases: TGCGCCAGCAAAAAAGGGGGACAGCCCCAGCATTTT. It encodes CASKKGGQPQHF.

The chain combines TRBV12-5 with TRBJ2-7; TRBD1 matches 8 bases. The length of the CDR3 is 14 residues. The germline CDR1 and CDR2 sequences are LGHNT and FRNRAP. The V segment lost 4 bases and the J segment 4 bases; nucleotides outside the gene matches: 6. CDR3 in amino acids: CASGSWTGWYEQYF. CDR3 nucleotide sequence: TGTGCTAGTGGTTCCTGGACAGGGTGGTACGAGCAGTACTTC.

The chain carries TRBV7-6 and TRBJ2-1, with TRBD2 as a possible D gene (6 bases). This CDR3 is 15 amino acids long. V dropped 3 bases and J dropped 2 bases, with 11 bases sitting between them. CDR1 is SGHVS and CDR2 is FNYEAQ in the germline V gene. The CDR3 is CASSFGGETYNEQFF. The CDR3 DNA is TGTGCCAGCAGCTTCGGCGGGGAGACCTACAATGAGCAGTTCTTC.

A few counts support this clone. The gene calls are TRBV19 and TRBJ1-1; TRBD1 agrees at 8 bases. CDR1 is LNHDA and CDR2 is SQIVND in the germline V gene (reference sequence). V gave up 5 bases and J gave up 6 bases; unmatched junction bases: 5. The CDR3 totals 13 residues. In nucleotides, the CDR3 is TGTGCCAGTAGTGTCCAACAGGGGGCTGAAGCTTTCTTT. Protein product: CASSVQQGAEAFF.

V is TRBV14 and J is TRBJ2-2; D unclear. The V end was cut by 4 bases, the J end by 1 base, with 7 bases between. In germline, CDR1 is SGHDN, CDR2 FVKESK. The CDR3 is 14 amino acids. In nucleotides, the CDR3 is TGTGCCAGCAGCCCATTATTGAACACCGGGGAGCTGTTTTTT. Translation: CASSPLLNTGELFF.

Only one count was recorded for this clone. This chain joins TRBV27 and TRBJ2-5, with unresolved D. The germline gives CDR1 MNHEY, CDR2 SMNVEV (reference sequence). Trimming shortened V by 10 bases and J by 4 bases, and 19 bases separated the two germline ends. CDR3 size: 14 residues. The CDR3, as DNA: TGTGCCATCCTTGTGCAGTCGGGTGGAGAGACCCAGTACTTC. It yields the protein CAILVQSGGETQYF.

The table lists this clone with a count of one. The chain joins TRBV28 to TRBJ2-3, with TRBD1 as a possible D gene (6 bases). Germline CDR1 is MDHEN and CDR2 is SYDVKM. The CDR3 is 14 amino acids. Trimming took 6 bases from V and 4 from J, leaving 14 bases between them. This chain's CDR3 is CASSLQGTPDTQYF. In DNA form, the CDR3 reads TGTGCCAGCAGCTTACAGGGCACCCCAGATACGCAGTATTTT.

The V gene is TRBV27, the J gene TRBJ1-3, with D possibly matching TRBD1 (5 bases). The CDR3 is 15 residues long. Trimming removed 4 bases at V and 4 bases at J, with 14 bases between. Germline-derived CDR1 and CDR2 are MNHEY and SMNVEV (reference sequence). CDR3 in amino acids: CASSYTSGPGNTIYF. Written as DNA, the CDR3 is TGTGCCAGCAGTTACACCTCGGGGCCCGGAAACACCATATATTTT.

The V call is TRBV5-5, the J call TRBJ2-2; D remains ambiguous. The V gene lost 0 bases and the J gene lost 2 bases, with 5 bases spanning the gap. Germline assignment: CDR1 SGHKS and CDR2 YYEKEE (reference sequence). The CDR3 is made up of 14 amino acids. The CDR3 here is CASSLVGNTGELFF. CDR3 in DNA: TGTGCCAGCAGCTTGGTAGGAAACACCGGGGAGCTGTTTTTT.

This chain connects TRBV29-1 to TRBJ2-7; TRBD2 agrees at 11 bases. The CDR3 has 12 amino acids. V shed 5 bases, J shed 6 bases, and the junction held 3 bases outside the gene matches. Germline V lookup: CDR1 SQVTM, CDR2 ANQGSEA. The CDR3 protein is CSVRLAGSEQYF. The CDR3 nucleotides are TGCAGCGTTCGACTAGCGGGATCCGAGCAGTACTTC.

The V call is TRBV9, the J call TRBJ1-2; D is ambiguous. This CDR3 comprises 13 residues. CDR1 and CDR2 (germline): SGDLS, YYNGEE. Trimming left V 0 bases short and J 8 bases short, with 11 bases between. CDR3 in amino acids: CASSVGPKLGYTF. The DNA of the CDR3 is TGTGCCAGCAGCGTAGGTCCCAAGTTGGGCTACACCTTC.

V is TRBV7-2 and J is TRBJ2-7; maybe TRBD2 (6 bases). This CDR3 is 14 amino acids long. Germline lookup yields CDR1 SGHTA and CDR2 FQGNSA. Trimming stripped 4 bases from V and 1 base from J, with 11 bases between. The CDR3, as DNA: TGTGCCAGCAGCTCCCAAAGCGGGTCCTACGAGCAGTACTTC. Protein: CASSSQSGSYEQYF.

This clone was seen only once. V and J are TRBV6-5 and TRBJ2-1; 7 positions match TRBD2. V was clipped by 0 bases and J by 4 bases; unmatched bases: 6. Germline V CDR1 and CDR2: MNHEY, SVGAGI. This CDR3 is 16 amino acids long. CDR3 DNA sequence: TGTGCCAGCAGTTACTCGGGCGGGAGTAAGTACAATGAGCAGTTCTTC. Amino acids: CASSYSGGSKYNEQFF.

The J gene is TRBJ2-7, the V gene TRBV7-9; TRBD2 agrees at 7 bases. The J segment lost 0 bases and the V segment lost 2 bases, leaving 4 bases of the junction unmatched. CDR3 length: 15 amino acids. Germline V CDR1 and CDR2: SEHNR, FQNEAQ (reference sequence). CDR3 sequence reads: CASSLSSGNSYEQYF. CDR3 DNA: TGTGCCAGCAGCTTAAGCAGCGGGAACTCCTACGAGCAGTACTTC.

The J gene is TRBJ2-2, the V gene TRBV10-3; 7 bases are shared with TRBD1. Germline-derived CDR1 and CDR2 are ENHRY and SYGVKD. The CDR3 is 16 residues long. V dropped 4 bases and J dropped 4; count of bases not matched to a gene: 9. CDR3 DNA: TGTGCCATCAGTGCCAGCCGGGACAGCGTCACCGGGGAGCTGTTTTTT. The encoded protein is CAISASRDSVTGELFF.

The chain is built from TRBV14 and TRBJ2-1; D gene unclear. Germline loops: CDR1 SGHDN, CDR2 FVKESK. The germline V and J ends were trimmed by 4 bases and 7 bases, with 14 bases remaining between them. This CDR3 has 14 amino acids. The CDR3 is CASSRIGVSNEQFF. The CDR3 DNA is TGTGCCAGCAGCCGGATAGGTGTGTCAAATGAGCAGTTCTTC.

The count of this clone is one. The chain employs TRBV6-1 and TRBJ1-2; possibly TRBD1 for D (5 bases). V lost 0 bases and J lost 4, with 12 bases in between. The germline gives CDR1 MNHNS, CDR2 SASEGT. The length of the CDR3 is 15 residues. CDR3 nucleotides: TGTGCCAGCAGTGAAGCGGGGGGTGGCGGCTATGGCTACACCTTC. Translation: CASSEAGGGGYGYTF.